A single sample gave rise to the 28 T cell receptor beta chains below, sequenced in a study of T cell responses to AZD1222 COVID-19 vaccine. The repertoire was sequenced with immunoSEQ multiplex PCR; TCRdb's copy has only in-frame clones and lacks some. The sample holds 95,000 to 110,000 clones, around nine tenths seen once. The input for sequencing was peripheral blood, taken 28 days after the second dose of the MenACWY control vaccine. All receptors derive from an adult who received the MenACWY meningococcal vaccine as a control.

Only a few counts were recorded for this clone. This chain joins TRBV5-6 and TRBJ2-1; D is undetermined. CDR1 and CDR2 (germline): SGHDT, YYEEEE. V lost 6 bases and J lost 0, with 13 bases in between. The CDR3 is 15 amino acids. The CDR3 bases are TGTGCCAGCACCACATGGGTGGTCTCCTACAATGAGCAGTTCTTC. Protein: CASTTWVVSYNEQFF.

There are a few counts of this clone. This chain joins TRBV5-6 and TRBJ1-6; D gene uncertain. Germline CDR1 reads SGHDT; CDR2 reads YYEEEE. The CDR3 has 15 residues. V was trimmed by 1 base and J by 4 bases, leaving 9 bases between them. This CDR3 is CASSLIDRYNSPLHF. CDR3 DNA sequence: TGTGCCAGCAGCTTGATCGATCGATATAATTCACCCCTCCACTTT.

This clone came up once. The genes are TRBV2 and TRBJ2-5; D is uncertain. CDR1 SNHLY and CDR2 FYNNEI come from the germline V gene. Trimming shortened V by 2 bases and J by 5 bases, and 15 bases separated the two germline ends. The CDR3 spans 15 residues. The DNA of the CDR3 is TGTGCCAGCAGTGAATACCGGCAGAATCGGGAGACCCAGTACTTC. Amino acid sequence: CASSEYRQNRETQYF.

J is TRBJ1-6 and V is TRBV19; D remains unclear. Trimming pared 4 bases from V and 6 bases from J, leaving 19 bases between. Germline V gives CDR1 LNHDA, CDR2 SQIVND (reference sequence). The CDR3 runs to 17 residues. CDR3: CASSRAAGLLGNSPLHF. In DNA, the CDR3 is TGTGCCAGTAGTAGGGCGGCGGGCCTCCTGGGTAATTCACCCCTCCACTTT.

This clone was observed a few times. This chain connects TRBV7-3 to TRBJ2-3, with D possibly matching TRBD2 (6 bases). In germline, CDR1 is SGHTA, CDR2 FQGTGA. The CDR3 loop spans 14 amino acids. Trimming took off 5 bases at V and 4 bases at J, with 13 bases between the two ends. CDR3 sequence reads: CASSPNRGSDTQYF. In DNA form, the CDR3 reads TGTGCCAGCAGCCCAAACCGGGGGTCAGATACGCAGTATTTT.

V usage is TRBV4-1 and J usage is TRBJ1-6, with D possibly TRBD1 on 6 matching bases. The germline V gene encodes CDR1 MGHRA and CDR2 YSYEKL. Trimming shortened V by 6 bases and J by 5 bases, and 20 bases separated the two germline ends. This CDR3 region has 17 residues. This chain's CDR3 is CASRSLIRGSNNSPLHF. The CDR3 bases are TGCGCCAGCAGGAGCCTCATTAGGGGGAGTAATAATTCACCCCTCCACTTT.

This rearrangement joins TRBV5-4 to TRBJ1-2; D gene ambiguous. The CDR3 has 13 residues. CDR1 and CDR2 (germline): SGHNT, YYREEE (reference sequence). Trimming shortened V by 5 bases and J by 8 bases, and 16 bases separated the two germline ends. The CDR3 loop is CASRPGGGVGYTF. CDR3 nucleotides: TGTGCCAGCAGGCCTGGAGGTGGGGTGGGCTACACCTTC. Full variable domain (missing parts from reference TRBV5-4 and TRBJ1-2): ETGVTQSPTHLIKTRGQQVTLRCSSQSGHNTVSWYQQALGQGPQFIFQYYREEENGRGNFPPRFSGLQFPNYSSELNVNALELDDSALYLCASRPGGGVGYTFGSGTRLTVV.

This chain uses TRBV6-5 with TRBJ2-1, with a tentative D call TRBD2 (5 bases). This CDR3 spans 13 amino acids. In germline, CDR1 is MNHEY, CDR2 SVGAGI. V lost 6 bases to trimming and J lost 9 bases, with 15 bases between them. The CDR3 reads CASSDGRGGEQFF. The CDR3 DNA reads TGTGCCAGCAGCGACGGACGGGGTGGTGAGCAGTTCTTC.

This chain uses TRBV28 with TRBJ1-1; D gene uncertain. The CDR3 runs 14 residues. Germline V CDR1 and CDR2: MDHEN, SYDVKM. The V gene lost 5 bases and the J gene lost 10 bases, with 20 bases spanning the gap. The CDR3 loop is CASSPGPAGLVAFF. Here the CDR3 DNA reads TGTGCCAGCAGTCCGGGTCCCGCCGGGTTGGTAGCTTTCTTT.

This chain joins TRBV4-3 and TRBJ1-1; D not resolved. CDR1 and CDR2 from the germline V gene are LGHNA and YSLEER. With 1 base removed from V and 5 bases from J, the gap between germline ends came to 20 bases. This CDR3 spans 17 amino acids. CDR3 protein: CASSQAIRSYDRTEAFF. For the CDR3, the DNA is TGCGCCAGCAGCCAAGCAATTAGGTCATATGATAGGACTGAAGCTTTCTTT.

A remark on this clone: In the same sample, other DNA sequences code for this CDR3. The chain links TRBV5-1 to TRBJ1-2, with 9 bases fitting TRBD1. The germline V gene has CDR1 SGHRS and CDR2 YFSETQ. CDR3 length: 12 amino acids. Trimming cost V 4 bases and J 6 bases; bases outside gene matches: 1. This CDR3 reads CASSRTGDGYTF. In DNA, the CDR3 is TGCGCCAGCAGCCGGACAGGGGATGGCTACACCTTC. The variable domain in full, completed from reference TRBV5-1 and TRBJ1-2, reads KAGVTQTPRYLIKTRGQQVTLSCSPISGHRSVSWYQQTPGQGLQFLFEYFSETQRNKGNFPGRFSGRQFSNSRSEMNVSTLELGDSALYLCASSRTGDGYTFGSGTRLTVV.

This clone has a handful of counts. The chain joins TRBV10-2 to TRBJ2-7; 11 bases fit TRBD2. The V segment lost 6 bases and the J segment 3 bases; nucleotides outside the gene matches: 7. CDR3 length: 15 amino acids. Germline-derived CDR1 and CDR2 are WSHSY and SAAADI. In DNA form, the CDR3 reads TGCGCCAGCAGAGCCGCTAGCGGGGGGATCTACGAGCAGTACTTC. Protein sequence: CASRAASGGIYEQYF.

V and J are TRBV4-1 and TRBJ1-3, with 9 nucleotides matching TRBD1. The CDR3 has 17 residues. With V trimmed by 0 bases and J by 4 bases, 7 bases remained unmatched. Germline CDR1 and CDR2: MGHRA and YSYEKL. This CDR3 is CASSQDPTGGAGNTIYF. The CDR3 DNA follows: TGCGCCAGCAGCCAAGATCCAACAGGGGGCGCCGGAAACACCATATATTTT.

This clone appeared once. The rearrangement joins TRBV3-1 (or the pseudogene TRBV3-2) to TRBJ2-2, with TRBD1 matching 10 bases. Germline loops: CDR1 LGHDT, CDR2 YNNKEL (reference sequence). V lost 4 bases to trimming and J lost 0 bases; unmatched junction nucleotides: 5. The CDR3 runs 17 residues. DNA of the CDR3: TGTGCCAGCAGCCGCCCGGGACAGGGGACGAACACCGGGGAGCTGTTTTTT. It translates to CASSRPGQGTNTGELFF.

The chain uses TRBV21-1 and TRBJ1-5. TRBV21-1 is a documented pseudogene. The CDR3 has 15 amino acids. CDR3 sequence (DNA): TGTGCCAGCAGCAAAGTGGGGGGACGAAATCAGCCCCAGCATTTT. Amino acid sequence: CASSKVGGRNQPQHF.

This clone appeared once. J is TRBJ2-1 and V is TRBV4-3, with unresolved D. V was clipped by 0 bases and J by 4 bases, with 13 bases between them. The germline V gene encodes CDR1 LGHNA and CDR2 YSLEER. CDR3 length equals 16 residues. CDR3 sequence: CASSQDSVGLYNEQFF. In nucleotides, the CDR3 is TGCGCCAGCAGCCAAGACTCGGTAGGTCTTTACAATGAGCAGTTCTTC.

This clone showed up just a few times. This rearrangement joins TRBV28 to TRBJ2-3; either TRBD1 or TRBD2 may supply D (6 bases each). The V end lost 3 bases, the J end lost 5 bases, and 15 bases lay between the germline ends. The CDR3 is 15 residues long. Germline-derived CDR1 and CDR2 are MDHEN and SYDVKM. The CDR3 DNA reads as TGTGCCAGCAGTTTTTTGGGGGGCGTGGGAGATACGCAGTATTTT. Translated: CASSFLGGVGDTQYF.

The chain combines TRBV7-3 with TRBJ1-2, with unresolved D. The CDR3 runs to 13 residues. The germline V gene encodes CDR1 SGHTA and CDR2 FQGTGA. Trimming shortened V by 5 bases and J by 8 bases, and 15 bases separated the two germline ends. In nucleotides, the CDR3 is TGTGCCAGCAGCCCAGAAGACGGAAAAGGCTACACCTTC. It translates to CASSPEDGKGYTF.

This rearrangement joins TRBV15 to TRBJ2-3, with no clear D. CDR1 is LNHNV and CDR2 is YYDKDF in the germline V gene (reference sequence). Trimming shortened V by 3 bases and J by 6 bases, and 13 bases separated the two germline ends. The CDR3 is made up of 14 amino acids. The CDR3 reads CATSRDHSADTQYF. The CDR3, as DNA: TGTGCCACCAGCAGGGACCATTCCGCGGATACGCAGTATTTT.

As concerns this clone: The sample holds other DNA sequences that translate to the same CDR3. This chain connects TRBV9 to TRBJ2-1; D is unresolved. Trimming cost V 0 bases and J 0 bases, with 7 bases left between them. Germline-derived CDR1 and CDR2 are SGDLS and YYNGEE. The CDR3 is made up of 15 amino acids. The CDR3 nucleotides are TGTGCCAGCAGCGTAGCTCCTAGCTCCTACAATGAGCAGTTCTTC. Translation gives CASSVAPSSYNEQFF.

This chain connects TRBV6-5 to TRBJ1-2, with a possible D match to TRBD1 (6 bases). The CDR3 runs 11 residues. Germline CDR1 is MNHEY and CDR2 is SVGAGI. V was trimmed by 5 bases and J by 7 bases, leaving 8 bases between them. CDR3 nucleotide sequence: TGTGCCAGCAGTCCAGGGGCTGGCTACACCTTC. Translating gives CASSPGAGYTF.

This clone has just a few counts. The rearrangement joins TRBV27 to TRBJ1-5; a possible D gene is TRBD1 (5 bases). CDR3 length: 14 amino acids. Trimming took 4 bases from V and 3 from J, leaving 10 bases between them. The germline CDR1 and CDR2 sequences are MNHEY and SMNVEV (reference sequence). The CDR3, as DNA: TGTGCCAGCAGTTATAGGGGTCCCAATCAGCCCCAGCATTTT. Protein sequence: CASSYRGPNQPQHF.

The chain joins TRBV6-6 to TRBJ1-1, with D unclear. The germline CDR1 and CDR2 sequences are MNHNY and SVGAGI (reference sequence). V was pared by 8 bases and J by 0 bases, with 16 bases between. The CDR3 runs to 15 residues. The CDR3 DNA is TGTGCCAGCGAGATGACTAAGACGGTGAACACTGAAGCTTTCTTT. It yields the protein CASEMTKTVNTEAFF.

This clone is a singleton in its sample. The genes are TRBV19 and TRBJ1-4; D is undetermined. The germline V gene has CDR1 LNHDA and CDR2 SQIVND (reference sequence). With 6 bases removed from V and 0 bases from J, the gap between germline ends came to 11 bases. CDR3 size: 15 residues. The CDR3 region is CASSPRTATNEKLFF. The CDR3 DNA follows: TGTGCCAGTAGCCCAAGGACGGCAACTAATGAAAAACTGTTTTTT.

This clone came up once. The V call is TRBV7-9, the J call TRBJ1-4; 7 nucleotides match TRBD1. Germline CDR1 reads SEHNR; CDR2 reads FQNEAQ (reference sequence). Trimming cost V 5 bases and J 3 bases; bases outside gene matches: 6. There are 15 residues in the CDR3. In DNA form, the CDR3 reads TGTGCCAGCAGCCCAGGGGGAGGTTCTAATGAAAAACTGTTTTTT. Residues: CASSPGGGSNEKLFF.

This chain joins TRBV7-9 and TRBJ2-6; D gene unclear. V was shortened by 0 bases and J by 3 bases, with 12 bases between the two germline ends. The CDR3 totals 17 residues. Per the germline V gene, CDR1 is SEHNR and CDR2 is FQNEAQ (reference sequence). Here the CDR3 reads CASSLAKVGSGANVLTF. In DNA, the CDR3 is TGTGCCAGCAGCTTAGCGAAGGTCGGAAGTGGGGCCAACGTCCTGACTTTC.

This clone was counted a few times. The chain is built from TRBV29-1 and TRBJ1-1; D is perhaps TRBD1 (6 bases). The CDR3 covers 18 residues. Trimming removed 2 bases from V and 5 bases from J, with 27 bases in between. Germline V gene data show CDR1 as SQVTM and CDR2 as ANQGSEA. As DNA, the CDR3 is TGCAGCGTTGAATCCCCCACACCACCCCGCAGGGGATCAACTGAAGCTTTCTTT. Its translation: CSVESPTPPRRGSTEAFF.

Concerning this clone itself: The same CDR3 can be traced to other DNA sequences in this sample. The chain links TRBV6-5 to TRBJ1-2; TRBD1 aligns across 11 bases. CDR3 length equals 16 residues. CDR1 is MNHEY and CDR2 is SVGAGI in the germline V gene. Trimming took 0 bases from V and 4 from J; bases not matched to a gene: 4. The chain's CDR3 is CASSYSRTGGGYGYTF. The CDR3 DNA is TGTGCCAGCAGTTACTCCCGGACAGGGGGCGGCTATGGCTACACCTTC.